These T cell receptor beta chains were read from a single sample in a study of cytomegalovirus exposure and HLA in healthy donors. This table comes from immunoSEQ multiplex PCR, and its TCRdb copy is limited to in-frame clones, with some not included. Among about 94,000 clones listed, roughly 77% were seen once. The sequenced sample consisted of PBMCs. The source of these receptors is a human donor in good health. Each CDR3 is given with its conserved first and last residue. Fields, in order: CDR3 protein, CDR3 DNA, clone size, J gene, D gene, V gene. D genes are given only for firm matches. Expanded clones are given a class, and other clones once, few, many or no size at all.

CASSGWGQASYEQYF | TGCGCCAGCAGTGGATGGGGACAGGCATCTTACGAGCAGTACTTC | - | TRBJ2-7 | TRBD1 | TRBV5-1
CASSRQGPYERYF | TGTGCCAGCAGCAGACAGGGACCCTACGAGCGGTACTTC | - | TRBJ2-7 | TRBD1 | TRBV2
CASSPGAGWAEAFF | TGTGCCAGCAGCCCAGGGGCAGGGTGGGCTGAAGCTTTCTTT | - | TRBJ1-1 | - | TRBV7-2
CASSTEARNTEAFF | TGTGCCAGCAGCACTGAGGCCAGGAACACTGAAGCTTTCTTT | - | TRBJ1-1 | - | TRBV11-2
CASSPDRGRTEAFF | TGTGCCAGCTCACCCGACAGGGGACGGACTGAAGCTTTCTTT | - | TRBJ1-1 | TRBD1 | TRBV18
CATSRDRGTGGRDTQYF | TGTGCCACCAGCAGAGATAGGGGGACAGGCGGCCGGGATACGCAGTATTTT | - | TRBJ2-3 | TRBD1 | TRBV15
CSVSRGASYNEQFF | TGCAGCGTTTCCCGGGGGGCATCCTACAATGAGCAGTTCTTC | - | TRBJ2-1 | - | TRBV29-1
CASSQDLAVYGYTF | TGTGCCAGCAGCCAAGATTTGGCAGTCTATGGCTACACCTTC | - | TRBJ1-2 | - | TRBV4-2
CASSLVQNTEAFF | TGTGCCAGCAGCTTAGTCCAGAACACTGAAGCTTTCTTT | - | TRBJ1-1 | - | TRBV11-2
CASSLEIDTQYF | TGTGCCAGCAGCCTCGAGATTGATACGCAGTATTTT | once | TRBJ2-3 | - | TRBV7-9
CASSPRTSKETQYF | TGTGCCAGCAGCCCAAGGACTAGCAAAGAGACCCAGTACTTC | few | TRBJ2-5 | TRBD2 | TRBV7-2
CASSTGGGLPRIFEQYF | TGTGCCAGCAGTACAGGGGGAGGGCTACCCCGTATCTTCGAGCAGTACTTC | - | TRBJ2-7 | - | TRBV28
CASSLSRSQETQYF | TGTGCCAGCAGCTTATCCCGGTCCCAAGAGACCCAGTACTTC | once | TRBJ2-5 | - | TRBV7-2
CASSFLTGSDTGELFF | TGTGCCAGCAGCTTCTTGACAGGGTCGGACACCGGGGAGCTGTTTTTT | - | TRBJ2-2 | TRBD1 | TRBV7-8
CASSPLPGNAYEQYF | TGTGCCAGCAGTCCACTCCCGGGAAATGCCTACGAGCAGTACTTC | - | TRBJ2-7 | - | TRBV27
CASSPAGGASEAKNIQYF | TGTGCCAGCAGTCCGGCAGGGGGCGCTTCCGAAGCCAAAAACATTCAGTACTTC | - | TRBJ2-4 | TRBD1 | TRBV27
CASSIGLALASSYNEQFF | TGTGCCAGCAGTATTGGACTAGCTCTGGCTAGCTCCTACAATGAGCAGTTCTTC | - | TRBJ2-1 | TRBD2 | TRBV27
CASRETGSYGYTF | TGTGCCAGCAGAGAAACAGGGTCCTATGGCTACACCTTC | few | TRBJ1-2 | - | TRBV6-1
CASKYGDSGNTIYF | TGTGCCAGCAAATACGGGGACTCTGGAAACACCATATATTTT | - | TRBJ1-3 | - | TRBV2
CASSLAIMTANSPLHF | TGTGCCAGCAGCTTGGCCATTATGACAGCTAATTCACCCCTCCACTTT | - | TRBJ1-6 | - | TRBV5-5
CASNLSGANVLTF | TGTGCCAGCAATCTCTCTGGGGCCAACGTCCTGACTTTC | few | TRBJ2-6 | - | TRBV28
CASSQDVRGLYF | TGTGCCAGCAGCCAAGATGTGCGGGGCCTGTACTTC | - | TRBJ2-7 | - | TRBV14
CASSLRAVNTGELFF | TGTGCCAGCAGCTTAAGAGCGGTGAACACCGGGGAGCTGTTTTTT | - | TRBJ2-2 | - | TRBV7-2
CASTWTGNSGANVLTF | TGTGCCAGCACCTGGACGGGGAACTCTGGGGCCAACGTCCTGACTTTC | - | TRBJ2-6 | - | TRBV9
CASSIQGSSYEQYF | TGTGCCAGTAGTATACAGGGGAGCTCCTACGAGCAGTACTTC | - | TRBJ2-7 | - | TRBV19
CASSFRVNQPQHF | TGTGCCAGCAGTTTTCGGGTCAATCAGCCCCAGCATTTT | - | TRBJ1-5 | - | TRBV28
CASRAPGTVYGYTF | TGTGCCAGCAGAGCACCCGGGACAGTCTATGGCTACACCTTC | - | TRBJ1-2 | TRBD1 | TRBV7-2
CASSPKGLAGVADTQYF | TGCGCCAGCAGCCCCAAGGGACTAGCGGGAGTGGCAGATACGCAGTATTTT | - | TRBJ2-3 | TRBD2 | TRBV5-1
CASKGWGTGVRNEQFF | TGTGCCAGCAAGGGGTGGGGGACAGGGGTAAGGAATGAGCAGTTCTTC | - | TRBJ2-1 | TRBD1 | TRBV19
CASSAGTGVNTEAFF | TGTGCCAGCAGCGCCGGGACAGGGGTGAACACTGAAGCTTTCTTT | few | TRBJ1-1 | TRBD1 | TRBV9
CASRSPSGANVLTF | TGTGCCAGCAGGTCCCCTTCTGGGGCCAACGTCCTGACTTTC | - | TRBJ2-6 | - | TRBV6-5
CASSPLDRGNSNQPQHF | TGTGCCAGCAGCCCGCTGGACAGGGGGAATAGCAATCAGCCCCAGCATTTT | - | TRBJ1-5 | TRBD1 | TRBV7-8
CASSTGTSVTKNIQYF | TGTGCCAGTAGTACGGGGACTAGCGTTACCAAAAACATTCAGTACTTC | - | TRBJ2-4 | TRBD2 | TRBV19
CASSLRRGEGFNYGYTF | TGTGCCAGCAGCCTCCGACGGGGGGAAGGCTTTAACTATGGCTACACCTTC | - | TRBJ1-2 | - | TRBV7-6
CASRAGQSFPYGYTF | TGTGCCAGCAGAGCCGGACAGTCTTTCCCCTATGGCTACACCTTC | once | TRBJ1-2 | - | TRBV6-5
CAGDRNTEAFF | TGTGCCGGGGACAGGAACACTGAAGCTTTCTTT | - | TRBJ1-1 | TRBD1 | TRBV30
CASTTGQGSNQPQHF | TGTGCCAGCACCACTGGACAGGGAAGCAATCAGCCCCAGCATTTT | - | TRBJ1-5 | TRBD1 | TRBV6-1
CASSELSTNWELFF | TGTGCCAGCAGTGAATTGTCAACGAACTGGGAGCTGTTTTTT | - | TRBJ2-2 | - | TRBV25-1
CASSEGQGQPQHF | TGTGCCAGCAGTGAGGGACAGGGACAGCCCCAGCATTTT | - | TRBJ1-5 | TRBD1 | TRBV6-1
CASSFSGGHTGELFF | TGTGCCAGCAGCTTCAGCGGGGGGCACACCGGGGAGCTGTTTTTT | - | TRBJ2-2 | TRBD2 | TRBV11-2
CASSRERELGEQYF | TGTGCCAGCAGTCGAGAGCGGGAGTTGGGCGAGCAGTACTTC | few | TRBJ2-7 | TRBD2 | TRBV6-6
CASRRTGGGIGLIYTF | TGTGCCAGCAGACGGACAGGGGGCGGAATCGGACTAATCTACACCTTC | - | TRBJ1-2 | TRBD1 | TRBV27
CASRKTGGGGANVLTF | TGTGCCAGCAGGAAAACAGGGGGCGGTGGGGCCAACGTCCTGACTTTC | few | TRBJ2-6 | TRBD1 | TRBV6-6
CASSHYEQYF | TGTGCCAGCAGCCACTACGAGCAGTACTTC | few | TRBJ2-7 | - | TRBV5-8
CASSYGAGGWGTEAFF | TGTGCCAGCAGTTACGGGGCGGGGGGCTGGGGCACTGAAGCTTTCTTT | - | TRBJ1-1 | - | TRBV6-5
CASSLRGIDEQYF | TGTGCCAGCAGCTTAAGGGGGATCGACGAGCAGTACTTC | once | TRBJ2-7 | - | TRBV7-2
CASSKDSPTPLHF | TGTGCCAGCAGCAAGGACTCTCCTACACCCCTCCACTTT | few | TRBJ1-6 | - | TRBV5-4
CASSLGIQETQYF | TGTGCCAGCAGCTTGGGCATCCAAGAGACCCAGTACTTC | - | TRBJ2-5 | - | TRBV11-3
CASGDRAVGTEAFF | TGTGCCAGCGGGGACAGGGCAGTAGGAACTGAAGCTTTCTTT | - | TRBJ1-1 | - | TRBV21-1
CASSYAGGIDYGYTF | TGTGCCAGCAGTTACGCAGGAGGCATCGACTATGGCTACACCTTC | few | TRBJ1-2 | - | TRBV6-6
CSGLGQNYGYTF | TGCAGCGGGCTGGGACAGAACTATGGCTACACCTTC | - | TRBJ1-2 | TRBD1 | TRBV29-1
CASSPRTGPTDTQYF | TGTGCCAGCAGCCCCCGGACAGGGCCCACAGATACGCAGTATTTT | - | TRBJ2-3 | TRBD1 | TRBV7-2
CACGQGGDPEQFF | TGTGCCTGTGGACAGGGTGGGGACCCTGAGCAGTTCTTC | - | TRBJ2-1 | TRBD1 | TRBV30